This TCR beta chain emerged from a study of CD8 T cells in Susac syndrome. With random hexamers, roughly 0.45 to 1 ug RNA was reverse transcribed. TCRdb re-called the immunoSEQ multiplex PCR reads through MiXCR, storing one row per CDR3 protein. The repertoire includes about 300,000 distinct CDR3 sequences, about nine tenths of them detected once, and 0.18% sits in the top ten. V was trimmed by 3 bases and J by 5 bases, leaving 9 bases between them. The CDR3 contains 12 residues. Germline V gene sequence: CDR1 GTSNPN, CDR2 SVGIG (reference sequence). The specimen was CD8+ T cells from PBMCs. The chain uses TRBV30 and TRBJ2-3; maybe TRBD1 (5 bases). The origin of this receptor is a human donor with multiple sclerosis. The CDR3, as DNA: TGTGCCTGGAGCAGGGTTGTAGATACGCAGTATTTT. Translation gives CAWSRVVDTQYF. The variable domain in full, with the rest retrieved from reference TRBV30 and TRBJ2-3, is SQTIHQWPATLVQPVGSPLSLECTVEGTSNPNLYWYRQAAGRGLQLLFYSVGIGQISSEVPQNLSASRPQDRQFILSSKKLLLSDSGFYLCAWSRVVDTQYFGPGTRLTVL.